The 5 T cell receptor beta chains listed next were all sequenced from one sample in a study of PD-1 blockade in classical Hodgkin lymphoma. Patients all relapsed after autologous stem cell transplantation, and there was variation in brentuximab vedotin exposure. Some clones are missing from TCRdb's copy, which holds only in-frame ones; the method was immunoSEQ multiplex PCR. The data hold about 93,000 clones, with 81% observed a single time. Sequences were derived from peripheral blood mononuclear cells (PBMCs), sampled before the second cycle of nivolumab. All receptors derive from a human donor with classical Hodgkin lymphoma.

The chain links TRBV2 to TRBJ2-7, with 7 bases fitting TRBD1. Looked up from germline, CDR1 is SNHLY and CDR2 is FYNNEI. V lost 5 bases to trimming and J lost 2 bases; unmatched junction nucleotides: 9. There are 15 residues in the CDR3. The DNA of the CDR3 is TGTGCCAGCAGTCCAGGGACAGCTAGCCCCTACGAGCAGTACTTC. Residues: CASSPGTASPYEQYF.

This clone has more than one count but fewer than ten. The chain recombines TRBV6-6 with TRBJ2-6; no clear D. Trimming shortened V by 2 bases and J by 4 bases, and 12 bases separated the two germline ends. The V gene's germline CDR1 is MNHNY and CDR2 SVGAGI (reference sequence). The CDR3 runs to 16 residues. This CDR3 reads CASSYMTPSGANVLTF. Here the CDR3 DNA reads TGTGCCAGCAGTTACATGACCCCCTCGGGGGCCAACGTCCTGACTTTC.

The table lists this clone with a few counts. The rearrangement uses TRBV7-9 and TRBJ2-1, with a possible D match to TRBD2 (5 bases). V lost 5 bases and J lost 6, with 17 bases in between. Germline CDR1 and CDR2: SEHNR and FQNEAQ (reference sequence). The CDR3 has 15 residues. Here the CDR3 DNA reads TGTGCCAGCAGCCAGATCCGGGGTCCGGGCAATGAGCAGTTCTTC. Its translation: CASSQIRGPGNEQFF.

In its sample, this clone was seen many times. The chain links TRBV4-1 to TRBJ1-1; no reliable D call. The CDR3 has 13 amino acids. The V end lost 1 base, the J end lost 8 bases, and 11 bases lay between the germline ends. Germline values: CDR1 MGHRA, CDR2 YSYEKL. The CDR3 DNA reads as TGCGCCAGCAGCCAAGTTATGATGCAGGAAGCTTTCTTT. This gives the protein CASSQVMMQEAFF.

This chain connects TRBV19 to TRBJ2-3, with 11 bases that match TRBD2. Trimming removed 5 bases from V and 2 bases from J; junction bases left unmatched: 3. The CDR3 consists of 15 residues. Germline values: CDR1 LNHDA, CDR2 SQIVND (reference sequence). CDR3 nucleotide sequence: TGTGCCAGTAGTGGGGGACTAGCGGCCACAGATACGCAGTATTTT. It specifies CASSGGLAATDTQYF.